This T cell receptor beta chain was captured by sequencing in a study of T cell responses to AZD1222 COVID-19 vaccine. This CDR3 comprises 16 residues. The germline V and J ends were trimmed by 2 bases and 5 bases, with 18 bases remaining between them. Germline V gives CDR1 KGHSH, CDR2 LQKENI. As for this clone: Its antigen is unidentified.

Sequenced by immunoSEQ multiplex PCR; TCRdb stores in-frame clones only, minus some. The sample holds 75,000 to 85,000 clones, more than 90% seen once. Study-level results: Spike was spanned by vaccine-associated CD4 TCRs, with dominance at 160-218 and 743-854. Recipients of two AZD1222 doses showed rising Spike-specific TCR breadth and depth. In the spike-specific TCR repertoire, nearly half reportedly target unmutated variant regions.

V gene TRBV18 combines with J gene TRBJ1-1; TRBD1 might be the D (5 bases). Here the sequenced sample was peripheral blood, taken on day 0 of AZD1222 vaccination. The TCR was taken from an adult in good health. The CDR3 is CASSPSRGASGTEAFF. The CDR3 DNA sequence: TGTGCCAGCTCACCATCGAGAGGGGCGTCGGGGACTGAAGCTTTCTTT.